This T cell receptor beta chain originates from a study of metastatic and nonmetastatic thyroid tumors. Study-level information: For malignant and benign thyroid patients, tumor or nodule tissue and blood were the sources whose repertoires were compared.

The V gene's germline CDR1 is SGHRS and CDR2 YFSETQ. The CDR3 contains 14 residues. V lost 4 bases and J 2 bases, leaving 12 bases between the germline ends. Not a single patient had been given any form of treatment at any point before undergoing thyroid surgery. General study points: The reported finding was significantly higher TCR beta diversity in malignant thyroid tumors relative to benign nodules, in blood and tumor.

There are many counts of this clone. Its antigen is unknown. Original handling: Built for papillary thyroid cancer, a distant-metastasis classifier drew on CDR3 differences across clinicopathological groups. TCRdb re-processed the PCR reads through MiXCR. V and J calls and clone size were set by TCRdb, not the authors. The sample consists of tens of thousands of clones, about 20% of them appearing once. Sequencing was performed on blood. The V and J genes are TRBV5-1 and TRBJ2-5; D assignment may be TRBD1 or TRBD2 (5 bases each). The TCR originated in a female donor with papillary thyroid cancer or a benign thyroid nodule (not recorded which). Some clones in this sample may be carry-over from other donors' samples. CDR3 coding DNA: TGCGCCAGCAGCCCTGAGGGGCCACAAGAGACCCAGTACTTC. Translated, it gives CASSPEGPQETQYF.